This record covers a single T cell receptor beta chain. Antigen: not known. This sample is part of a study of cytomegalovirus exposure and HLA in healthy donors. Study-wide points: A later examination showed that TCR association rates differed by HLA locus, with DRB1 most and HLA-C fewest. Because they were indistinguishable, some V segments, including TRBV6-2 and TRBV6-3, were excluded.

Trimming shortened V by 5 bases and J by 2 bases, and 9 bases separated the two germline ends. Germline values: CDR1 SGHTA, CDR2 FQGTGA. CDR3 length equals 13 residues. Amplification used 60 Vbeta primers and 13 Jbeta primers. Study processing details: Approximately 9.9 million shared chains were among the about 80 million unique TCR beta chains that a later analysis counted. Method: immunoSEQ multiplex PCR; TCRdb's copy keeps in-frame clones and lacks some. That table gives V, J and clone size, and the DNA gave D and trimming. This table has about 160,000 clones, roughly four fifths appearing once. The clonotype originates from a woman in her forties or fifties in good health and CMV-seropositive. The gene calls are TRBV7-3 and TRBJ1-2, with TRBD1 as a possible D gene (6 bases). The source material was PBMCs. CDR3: CASSQDRNYGYTF. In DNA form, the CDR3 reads TGTGCCAGCAGCCAGGACAGAAACTATGGCTACACCTTC. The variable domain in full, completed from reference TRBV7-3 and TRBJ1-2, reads GAGVSQTPSNKVTEKGKYVELRCDPISGHTALYWYRQSLGQGPEFLIYFQGTGAADDSGLPNDRFFAVRPEGSVSTLKIQRTERGDSAVYLCASSQDRNYGYTFGSGTRLTVV.